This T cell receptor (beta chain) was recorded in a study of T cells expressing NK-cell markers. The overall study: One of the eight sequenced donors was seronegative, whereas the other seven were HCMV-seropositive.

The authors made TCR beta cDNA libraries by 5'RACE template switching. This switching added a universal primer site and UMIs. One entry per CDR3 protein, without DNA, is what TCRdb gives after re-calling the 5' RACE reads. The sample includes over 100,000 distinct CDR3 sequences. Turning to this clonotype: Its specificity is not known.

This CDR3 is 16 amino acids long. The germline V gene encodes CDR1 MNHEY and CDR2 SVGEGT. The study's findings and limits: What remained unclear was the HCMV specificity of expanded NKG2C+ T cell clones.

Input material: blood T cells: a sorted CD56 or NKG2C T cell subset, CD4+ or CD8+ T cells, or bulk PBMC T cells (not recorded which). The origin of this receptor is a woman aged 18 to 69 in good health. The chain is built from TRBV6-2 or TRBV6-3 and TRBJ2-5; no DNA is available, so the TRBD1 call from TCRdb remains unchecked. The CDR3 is CASSSPRGTGQETQYF.